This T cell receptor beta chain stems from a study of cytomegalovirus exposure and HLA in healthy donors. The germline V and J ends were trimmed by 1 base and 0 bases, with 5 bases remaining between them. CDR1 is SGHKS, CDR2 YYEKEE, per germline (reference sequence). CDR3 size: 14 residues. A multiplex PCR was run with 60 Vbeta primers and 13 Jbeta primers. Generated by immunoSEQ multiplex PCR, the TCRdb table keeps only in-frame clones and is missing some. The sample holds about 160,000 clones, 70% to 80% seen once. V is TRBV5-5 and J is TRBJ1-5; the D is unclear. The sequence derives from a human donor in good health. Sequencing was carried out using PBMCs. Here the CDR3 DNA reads TGTGCCAGCAGCTTGATCTATAGCAATCAGCCCCAGCATTTT. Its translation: CASSLIYSNQPQHF.